This passage covers 29 T cell receptor beta chains from one sample sequenced in a study of blood T cell repertoires in COVID-19. Sequencing was performed with immunoSEQ multiplex PCR; in TCRdb, only in-frame clones are kept and a portion is missing. The table lists about 42,000 clones, about 90% of them singletons. The sample was peripheral blood. The receptors were gathered from a man aged 45-60 years with active COVID-19.

The chain links TRBV30 to TRBJ2-7, with D tentatively TRBD2 (5 bases). V lost 7 bases and J lost 6, with 16 bases in between. Per germline, CDR1 GTSNPN and CDR2 SVGIG (reference sequence). This CDR3 region has 12 residues. CDR3 DNA sequence: TGTGCCTTGGACCGAGGGATACCCGAGCAGTACTTC. Its protein product is CALDRGIPEQYF.

V is TRBV4-1 and J is TRBJ1-4; 10 positions match TRBD1. Per the germline V gene, CDR1 is MGHRA and CDR2 is YSYEKL. The length of the CDR3 is 16 residues. Trimming at V came to 3 bases and at J to 6 bases, leaving 7 bases not matched to a gene. CDR3 loop: CASSHPGGTGDEKLFF. The CDR3 DNA reads as TGCGCCAGCAGCCATCCAGGGGGGACAGGGGATGAAAAACTGTTTTTT.

The rearrangement joins TRBV27 to TRBJ2-1; tentative D call: TRBD1 (6 bases). The V end lost 4 bases, the J end lost 4 bases, and 8 bases lay between the germline ends. This CDR3 has 13 amino acids. The germline gives CDR1 MNHEY, CDR2 SMNVEV (reference sequence). The CDR3 loop is CASSSDRYNEQFF. The CDR3 DNA reads as TGTGCCAGCAGTTCGGACAGATACAATGAGCAGTTCTTC.

The V and J genes are TRBV5-1 and TRBJ2-7; 8 nucleotides line up with TRBD1. CDR1 and CDR2 (germline): SGHRS, YFSETQ. This CDR3 spans 12 amino acids. With V trimmed by 5 bases and J by 9 bases, 7 bases remained unmatched. Here the CDR3 DNA reads TGCGCCAGCAGTCAAGACAGGGGTGTGCAGTACTTC. Translating gives CASSQDRGVQYF.

The gene calls are TRBV6-5 and TRBJ2-2; D is possibly TRBD1 (6 bases). CDR3 length: 15 residues. CDR1 MNHEY and CDR2 SVGAGI come from the germline V gene. Trimming left V 0 bases short and J 7 bases short, with 12 bases between. In DNA, the CDR3 is TGTGCCAGCAGTTACTCGGGGGCGCCGAACGGGGAGCTGTTTTTT. Its protein is CASSYSGAPNGELFF.

This chain joins TRBV6-1 and TRBJ2-3, with TRBD2 matching over 15 bases. The junction had 9 bases not matched to a gene; V was cut back by 4 bases and J by 4 bases. Germline CDR1 reads MNHNS; CDR2 reads SASEGT. CDR3 length equals 18 residues. The DNA of the CDR3 is TGTGCCAGCAGTGGGACTAGCGGGAGGGCCAGTCGCTCAGATACGCAGTATTTT. It is translated as CASSGTSGRASRSDTQYF.

The chain carries TRBV12-3 or TRBV12-4 and TRBJ2-7; perhaps TRBD2 as D (5 bases). With 3 bases removed from V and 9 bases from J, the gap between germline ends came to 12 bases. CDR3 length equals 12 residues. The CDR3 nucleotides are TGTGCCAGCAGTTTCTCGGGGATAGGGCAGTACTTC. The encoded protein is CASSFSGIGQYF.

The rearrangement links TRBV5-6 to TRBJ1-2, with 7 bases that match TRBD1. Trimming removed 3 bases from V and 4 bases from J; junction bases left unmatched: 3. This CDR3 has 13 amino acids. The germline CDR1 and CDR2 sequences are SGHDT and YYEEEE. This CDR3 reads CASSYTGAYGYTF. The DNA of the CDR3 is TGTGCCAGCAGCTATACAGGGGCCTATGGCTACACCTTC. Drawing the rest from reference TRBV5-6 and TRBJ1-2, the complete variable domain is DAGVTQSPTHLIKTRGQQVTLRCSPKSGHDTVSWYQQALGQGPQFIFQYYEEEERQRGNFPDRFSGHQFPNYSSELNVNALLLGDSALYLCASSYTGAYGYTFGSGTRLTVV.

The chain recombines TRBV28 with TRBJ1-2; no definite D call. Trimming stripped 3 bases from V and 0 bases from J, with 8 bases between. Looked up from germline, CDR1 is MDHEN and CDR2 is SYDVKM. The CDR3 loop spans 14 amino acids. CDR3 in DNA: TGTGCCAGCAGTTTGGGCAAATCTAACTATGGCTACACCTTC. It specifies CASSLGKSNYGYTF.

The gene calls are TRBV19 and TRBJ2-1, with D perhaps matching TRBD1 (6 bases). The CDR3 is made up of 14 amino acids. V was pared by 8 bases and J by 0 bases, with 11 bases between. Per germline, CDR1 LNHDA and CDR2 SQIVND (reference sequence). The CDR3 DNA is TGTGCCAGTTCCAGGGGTAGCTCCTACAATGAGCAGTTCTTC. Residues: CASSRGSSYNEQFF.

V usage is TRBV5-1 and J usage is TRBJ1-1; D uncertain. Germline CDR1 and CDR2: SGHRS and YFSETQ. Trimming left V 4 bases short and J 4 bases short, with 14 bases between. CDR3 size: 14 residues. CDR3 DNA sequence: TGCGCCAGCAGCACGCGAGGGTCTGTCACTGAAGCTTTCTTT. It codes for CASSTRGSVTEAFF.

This sequence joins TRBV14 and TRBJ1-2, with a tentative D call TRBD1 (6 bases). Germline V gene data show CDR1 as SGHDN and CDR2 as FVKESK. The CDR3 has 15 amino acids. The V gene lost 0 bases and the J gene lost 3 bases, with 11 bases spanning the gap. Here the CDR3 reads CASSQDWGHDYGYTF. The CDR3 region has the DNA TGTGCCAGCAGCCAAGATTGGGGGCACGACTATGGCTACACCTTC.

V is TRBV5-1 and J is TRBJ2-1, with a tentative D call TRBD2 (6 bases). Germline assignment: CDR1 SGHRS and CDR2 YFSETQ. The CDR3 covers 13 residues. The V and J ends lost 6 bases and 5 bases respectively, with 12 bases between them. The CDR3 reads CASKGTGDNEQFF. The CDR3 DNA follows: TGCGCCAGCAAAGGGACGGGAGACAATGAGCAGTTCTTC.

V and J are TRBV19 and TRBJ1-2; no definite D call. The germline V gene encodes CDR1 LNHDA and CDR2 SQIVND (reference sequence). The length of the CDR3 is 17 residues. The V and J ends lost 5 bases and 2 bases respectively, with 21 bases between them. DNA of the CDR3: TGTGCCAGTAGTTCCCTGGGAGGTCGAGACGGAAACTATGGCTACACCTTC. It encodes CASSSLGGRDGNYGYTF. Complete variable domain (other parts from reference TRBV19 and TRBJ1-2): DGGITQSPKYLFRKEGQNVTLSCEQNLNHDAMYWYRQDPGQGLRLIYYSQIVNDFQKGDIAEGYSVSREKKESFPLTVTSAQKNPTAFYLCASSSLGGRDGNYGYTFGSGTRLTVV.

The rearrangement joins TRBV7-3 to TRBJ1-1; tentatively, D is TRBD1 (5 bases). V lost 4 bases and J lost 6, with 12 bases in between. This CDR3 contains 13 residues. The germline V gene encodes CDR1 SGHTA and CDR2 FQGTGA. In DNA, the CDR3 is TGTGCCAGCAGCTCCGGGACTTACGCTGAAGCTTTCTTT. Translation: CASSSGTYAEAFF.

The chain couples TRBV27 to TRBJ1-5; the match to TRBD1 covers 7 bases. Germline trimming cut 7 bases from V and 5 bases from J; bases unmatched to any gene: 8. CDR1 and CDR2 (germline): MNHEY, SMNVEV (reference sequence). The CDR3 has 14 residues. CDR3 loop: CASNDRVAHQPQHF. In nucleotides, the CDR3 is TGTGCCAGCAATGACAGGGTCGCGCATCAGCCCCAGCATTTT.

This rearrangement joins TRBV25-1 to TRBJ1-3; D remains unclear. This CDR3 has 16 residues. V was cut by 6 bases and J by 4 bases, with 19 bases left in between. CDR1 is MGHDK and CDR2 is SYGVNS in the germline V gene. The CDR3 region has the DNA TGTGCCAGCAGCAAGACTTCAATGCTTTCAGGAAACACCATATATTTT. Translation gives CASSKTSMLSGNTIYF.

The chain employs TRBV18 and TRBJ2-2, with 7 bases lining up with TRBD2. From germline, CDR1 is KGHSH and CDR2 LQKENI. CDR3 size: 16 residues. J lost 5 bases, V lost 5 bases, and 11 bases had no gene match. The CDR3 loop is CASSKSRETSTGELFF. DNA of the CDR3: TGTGCCAGCTCAAAGTCGCGGGAGACGAGTACCGGGGAGCTGTTTTTT. Filled out from reference TRBV18 and TRBJ2-2, the complete variable domain reads NAGVMQNPRHLVRRRGQEARLRCSPMKGHSHVYWYRQLPEEGLKFMVYLQKENIIDESGMPKERFSAEFPKEGPSILRIQQVVRGDSAAYFCASSKSRETSTGELFFGEGSRLTVL.

The chain employs TRBV5-1 and TRBJ1-2, with D unresolved. This CDR3 comprises 13 residues. V gave up 3 bases and J gave up 8 bases, with 14 bases separating them. Germline CDR1 is SGHRS and CDR2 is YFSETQ. For the CDR3, the DNA is TGCGCCAGCAGCTCCGCCGGAGAGGGCGGCTACACCTTC. This codes for CASSSAGEGGYTF.

The chain uses TRBV11-2 and TRBJ1-1, with D possibly TRBD1 on 6 matching bases. This CDR3 is built from 13 residues. Per germline, CDR1 SGHAT and CDR2 FQNNGV. The V and J ends lost 1 base and 8 bases respectively, with 11 bases between them. This chain's CDR3 is CASSLGWGTEAFF. DNA for the CDR3: TGTGCCAGCAGCTTAGGATGGGGGACAGAAGCTTTCTTT.

The genes are TRBV7-9 and TRBJ2-2; 7 nucleotides align to TRBD2. Germline lookup yields CDR1 SEHNR and CDR2 FQNEAQ (reference sequence). The CDR3 runs 17 residues. V shed 0 bases and J 6 bases; nucleotides not matched to a gene: 10. In DNA, the CDR3 is TGTGCCAGCAGCTTAGCCGGCGGCGGGGGTAGTTCCGGGGAGCTGTTTTTT. Its translation is CASSLAGGGGSSGELFF.

The V and J genes are TRBV5-1 and TRBJ1-1, with no clear D. Germline loops: CDR1 SGHRS, CDR2 YFSETQ. The CDR3 totals 13 residues. Trimming left V 0 bases short and J 7 bases short, with 10 bases between. The CDR3 reads CASSLDNAGEAFF. In nucleotides, the CDR3 is TGCGCCAGCAGCTTGGATAACGCGGGTGAAGCTTTCTTT.

The CDR3 DNA reads as TGTGCCAGCAGCTTAGATCCCAGCGGGAGGGGGGCCTACGAGCAGTACTTC. Its protein product is CASSLDPSGRGAYEQYF. The chain couples TRBV7-6 to TRBJ2-7, with 10 bases lining up with TRBD2. From germline, CDR1 is SGHVS and CDR2 FNYEAQ. The length of the CDR3 is 17 residues. Losses at the gene ends were 1 base for V and 2 bases for J; bases not matched to a gene: 8.

V gene TRBV4-1 combines with J gene TRBJ2-2, with D unresolved. V was pared by 1 base and J by 5 bases, with 14 bases between. Germline assignment: CDR1 MGHRA and CDR2 YSYEKL. This CDR3 contains 16 residues. In DNA form, the CDR3 reads TGCGCCAGCAGCCAAGGTTACATCGTAATGACCGGGGAGCTGTTTTTT. Translated, it gives CASSQGYIVMTGELFF.

This clone was counted between two and nine times. The chain has TRBV5-1 and TRBJ2-7, with 10 bases that match TRBD2. In germline, CDR1 is SGHRS, CDR2 YFSETQ. Trimming removed 9 bases from V and 4 bases from J; junction bases left unmatched: 10. This CDR3 contains 14 residues. The CDR3 protein is CATQVAGGPYEQYF. CDR3 coding DNA: TGCGCCACCCAAGTAGCGGGAGGACCGTACGAGCAGTACTTC.

The rearrangement uses TRBV29-1 and TRBJ1-2; the D is unclear. V lost 1 base, J lost 0 bases, and 12 bases lay in between. Germline CDR1 SQVTM, CDR2 ANQGSEA. This CDR3 region has 15 residues. CDR3 nucleotides: TGCAGCGTTGAAGTAGCGGGTTCTGCTAACTATGGCTACACCTTC. Its protein is CSVEVAGSANYGYTF. Variable domain in full (rest from reference TRBV29-1 and TRBJ1-2): SAVISQKPSRDICQRGTSLTIQCQVDSQVTMMFWYRQQPGQSLTLIATANQGSEATYESGFVIDKFPISRPNLTFSTLTVSNMSPEDSSIYLCSVEVAGSANYGYTFGSGTRLTVV.

The rearrangement uses TRBV5-1 and TRBJ2-7, with a possible D match to TRBD1 (6 bases). Trimming stripped 3 bases from V and 1 base from J, with 14 bases between. The germline V gene encodes CDR1 SGHRS and CDR2 YFSETQ. This CDR3 region has 15 residues. This CDR3 is CASSSGDTRSYEQYF. In DNA form, the CDR3 reads TGCGCCAGCAGCTCTGGGGACACCAGGTCCTACGAGCAGTACTTC. Based on the CDR3 plus reference TRBV5-1 and TRBJ2-7, the full variable domain is KAGVTQTPRYLIKTRGQQVTLSCSPISGHRSVSWYQQTPGQGLQFLFEYFSETQRNKGNFPGRFSGRQFSNSRSEMNVSTLELGDSALYLCASSSGDTRSYEQYFGPGTRLTVT.

V gene TRBV11-2 combines with J gene TRBJ2-1; D not certain. With 6 bases removed from V and 4 bases from J, the gap between germline ends came to 13 bases. The CDR3 length is 14 residues. Germline lookup yields CDR1 SGHAT and CDR2 FQNNGV. CDR3 loop: CASRPSSGYNEQFF. CDR3 coding DNA: TGTGCCAGCAGGCCTAGTTCGGGTTACAATGAGCAGTTCTTC.

The genes are TRBV6-1 and TRBJ1-2, with 9 bases fitting TRBD1. The CDR3 is 15 residues long. The germline gives CDR1 MNHNS, CDR2 SASEGT. The V gene end was trimmed by 0 bases and the J gene end by 2 bases; junction bases not matched to a gene: 1. The CDR3 sequence: CASSEAGTGNYGYTF. The CDR3 nucleotides read TGTGCCAGCAGTGAAGCGGGGACAGGGAACTATGGCTACACCTTC.